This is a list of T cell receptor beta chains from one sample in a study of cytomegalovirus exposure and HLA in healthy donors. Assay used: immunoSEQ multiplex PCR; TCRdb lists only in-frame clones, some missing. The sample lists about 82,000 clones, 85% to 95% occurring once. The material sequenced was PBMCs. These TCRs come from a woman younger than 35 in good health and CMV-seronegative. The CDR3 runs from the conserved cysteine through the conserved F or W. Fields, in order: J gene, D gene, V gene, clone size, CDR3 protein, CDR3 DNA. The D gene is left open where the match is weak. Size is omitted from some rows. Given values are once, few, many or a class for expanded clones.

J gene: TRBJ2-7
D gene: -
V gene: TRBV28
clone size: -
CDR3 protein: CASSWAGAKTYEQYF
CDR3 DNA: TGTGCCAGCAGTTGGGCTGGGGCAAAAACCTACGAGCAGTACTTC

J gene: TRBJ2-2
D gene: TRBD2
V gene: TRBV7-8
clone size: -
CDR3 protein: CASSRGTSGGGGELFF
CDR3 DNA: TGTGCCAGCAGCCGTGGGACTAGCGGGGGGGGAGGGGAGCTGTTTTTT

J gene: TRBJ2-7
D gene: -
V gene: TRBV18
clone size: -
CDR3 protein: CASSPTFAHEQYF
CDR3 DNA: TGTGCCAGCTCACCCACCTTCGCCCACGAGCAGTACTTC

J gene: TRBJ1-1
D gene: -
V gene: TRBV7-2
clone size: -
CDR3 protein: CASSLGPAGAQTEAFF
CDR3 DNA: TGTGCCAGCAGCTTAGGACCCGCAGGGGCCCAGACTGAAGCTTTCTTT

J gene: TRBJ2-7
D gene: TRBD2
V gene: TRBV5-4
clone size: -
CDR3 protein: CASSHAKGGFVGEQYF
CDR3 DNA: TGTGCCAGCAGCCACGCCAAGGGAGGGTTCGTAGGGGAGCAGTACTTC

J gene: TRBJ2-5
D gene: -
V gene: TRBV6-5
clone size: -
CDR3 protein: CASGDLGETQYF
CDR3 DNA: TGTGCCTCGGGGGATCTGGGAGAGACCCAGTACTTC

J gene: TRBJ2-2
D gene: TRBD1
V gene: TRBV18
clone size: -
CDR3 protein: CASSPRQGADTGELFF
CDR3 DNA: TGTGCCAGCTCACCACGACAGGGGGCGGACACCGGGGAGCTGTTTTTT

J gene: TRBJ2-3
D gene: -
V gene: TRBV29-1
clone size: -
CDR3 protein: CSEMGGLFGDTQYF
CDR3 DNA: TGCAGTGAGATGGGGGGTCTTTTCGGGGATACGCAGTATTTT

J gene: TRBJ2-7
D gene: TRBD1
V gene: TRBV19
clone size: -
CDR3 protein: CASRQGRREQYF
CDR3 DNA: TGTGCCAGCCGACAGGGTCGGCGCGAGCAGTACTTC

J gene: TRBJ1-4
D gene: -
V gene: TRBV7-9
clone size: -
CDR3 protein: CASSLGSYTNEKLFF
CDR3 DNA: TGTGCCAGCAGCTTAGGGAGCTACACTAATGAAAAACTGTTTTTT

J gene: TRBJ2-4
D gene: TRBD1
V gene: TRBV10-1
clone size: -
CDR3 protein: CASRTRTGPRGTAKNIQYF
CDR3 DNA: TGCGCCAGCAGAACCCGGACAGGCCCCAGGGGTACGGCCAAAAACATTCAGTACTTC

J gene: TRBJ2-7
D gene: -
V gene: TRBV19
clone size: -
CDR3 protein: CATGPAADSHEQYF
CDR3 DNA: TGTGCCACAGGCCCCGCTGCGGACAGCCACGAGCAGTACTTC

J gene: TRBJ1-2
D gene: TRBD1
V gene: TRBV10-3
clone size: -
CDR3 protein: CAIRPGQGVKGYGYTF
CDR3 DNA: TGTGCCATCAGACCGGGACAGGGGGTTAAGGGCTATGGCTACACCTTC

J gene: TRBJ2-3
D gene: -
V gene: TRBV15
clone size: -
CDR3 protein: CATSLSGASTDTQYF
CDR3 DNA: TGTGCCACCAGTCTTAGCGGAGCCTCCACAGATACGCAGTATTTT

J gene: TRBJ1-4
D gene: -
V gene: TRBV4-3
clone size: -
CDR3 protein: CASSQDSRGKLFF
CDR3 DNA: TGCGCCAGCAGCCAAGACTCCCGGGGAAAACTGTTTTTT

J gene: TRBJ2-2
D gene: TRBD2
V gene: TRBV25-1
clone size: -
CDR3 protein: CASSSGTSGWTGELFF
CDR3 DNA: TGTGCCAGCTCTTCCGGGACTAGCGGATGGACCGGGGAGCTGTTTTTT

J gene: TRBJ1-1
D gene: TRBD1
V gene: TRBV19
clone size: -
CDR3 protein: CASSPGTGDGEAFF
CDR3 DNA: TGTGCCAGTAGCCCGGGGACAGGGGATGGGGAAGCTTTCTTT

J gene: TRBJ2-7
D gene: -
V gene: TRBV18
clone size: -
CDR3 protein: CASSLGASSYEQYF
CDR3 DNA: TGTGCCAGCTCCTTGGGGGCCAGCTCCTACGAGCAGTACTTC

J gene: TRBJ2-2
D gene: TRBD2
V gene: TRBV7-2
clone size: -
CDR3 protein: CASSLTSGNTGELFF
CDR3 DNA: TGTGCCAGCAGCTTAACTAGCGGAAACACCGGGGAGCTGTTTTTT

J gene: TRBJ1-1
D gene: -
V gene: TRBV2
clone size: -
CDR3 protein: CASKLGGGEAFF
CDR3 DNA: TGTGCCAGCAAATTGGGAGGGGGTGAAGCTTTCTTT

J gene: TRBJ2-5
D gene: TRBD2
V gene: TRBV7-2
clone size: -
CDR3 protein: CASSFTTSVGETQYF
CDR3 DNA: TGTGCCAGCAGCTTCACGACTAGCGTCGGAGAGACCCAGTACTTC

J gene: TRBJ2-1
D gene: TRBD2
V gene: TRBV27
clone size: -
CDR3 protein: CATSSGSGYNEQFF
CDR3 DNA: TGTGCCACCTCGAGCGGGAGTGGGTACAATGAGCAGTTCTTC

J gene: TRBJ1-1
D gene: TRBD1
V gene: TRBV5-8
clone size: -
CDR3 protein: CASSFLVTGARTEAFF
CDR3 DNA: TGTGCCAGCAGCTTTTTGGTGACAGGGGCCAGGACTGAAGCTTTCTTT

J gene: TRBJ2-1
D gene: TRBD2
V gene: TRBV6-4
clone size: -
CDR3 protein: CASSDNGGAMDEQFF
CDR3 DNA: TGTGCCAGCAGTGACAACGGGGGGGCTATGGATGAGCAGTTCTTC

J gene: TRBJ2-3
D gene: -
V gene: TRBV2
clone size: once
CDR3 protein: CASRGDRTDTQYF
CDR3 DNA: TGTGCCAGCAGGGGAGACCGCACAGATACGCAGTATTTT

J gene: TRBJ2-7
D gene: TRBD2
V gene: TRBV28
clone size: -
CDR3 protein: CASSWASGRARREQYF
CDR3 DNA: TGTGCCAGCAGTTGGGCTAGCGGGAGGGCTCGGCGCGAGCAGTACTTC

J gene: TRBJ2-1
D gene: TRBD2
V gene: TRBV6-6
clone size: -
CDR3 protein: CASSYSREGYNEQFF
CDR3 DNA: TGTGCCAGCAGTTACTCCCGGGAGGGCTACAATGAGCAGTTCTTC

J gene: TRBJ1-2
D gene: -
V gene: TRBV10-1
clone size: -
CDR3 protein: CASSVGRGGGAYGYTF
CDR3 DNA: TGCGCCAGCAGTGTGGGTAGGGGTGGGGGGGCCTATGGCTACACCTTC

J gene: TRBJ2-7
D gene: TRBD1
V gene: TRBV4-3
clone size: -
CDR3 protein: CASSQDLGTGDSQYF
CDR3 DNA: TGCGCCAGCAGCCAAGATCTTGGGACAGGGGACTCGCAGTACTTC

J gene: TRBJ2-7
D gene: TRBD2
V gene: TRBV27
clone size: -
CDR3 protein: CASSTLAGNDEQYF
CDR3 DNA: TGTGCCAGCAGTACCCTAGCGGGAAACGACGAGCAGTACTTC

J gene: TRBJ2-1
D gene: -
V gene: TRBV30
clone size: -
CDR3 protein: CAWSKRADGQYEQFF
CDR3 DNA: TGTGCCTGGAGTAAGCGGGCCGACGGACAATATGAGCAGTTCTTC

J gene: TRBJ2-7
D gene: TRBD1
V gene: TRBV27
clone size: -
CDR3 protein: CASSLGQGAYEQYF
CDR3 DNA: TGTGCCAGCAGTCTGGGACAGGGGGCCTACGAGCAGTACTTC

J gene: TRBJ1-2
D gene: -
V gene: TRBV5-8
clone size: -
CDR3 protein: CASSLGGSYGYTF
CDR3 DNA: TGTGCCAGCAGCTTGGGGGGCAGCTATGGCTACACCTTC

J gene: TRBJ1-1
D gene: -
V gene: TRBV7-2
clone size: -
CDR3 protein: CASSLRVGRHTEAFF
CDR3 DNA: TGTGCCAGCAGCTTAAGGGTGGGGAGGCACACTGAAGCTTTCTTT

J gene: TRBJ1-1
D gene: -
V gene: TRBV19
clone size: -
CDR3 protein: CASSSPGDTKGHTEAFF
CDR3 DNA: TGTGCCAGTAGTTCGCCTGGGGACACAAAAGGGCACACTGAAGCTTTCTTT

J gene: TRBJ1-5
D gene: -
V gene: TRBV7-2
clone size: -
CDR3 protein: CASSRGSNQPQHF
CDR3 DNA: TGTGCCAGCAGCCGCGGGAGCAATCAGCCCCAGCATTTT

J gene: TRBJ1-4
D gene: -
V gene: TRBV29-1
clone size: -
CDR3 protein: CSVEAGSHRGEKLFF
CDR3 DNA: TGCAGCGTTGAAGCCGGGTCCCATCGAGGTGAAAAACTGTTTTTT

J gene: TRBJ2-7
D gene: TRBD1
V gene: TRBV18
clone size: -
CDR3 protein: CASSPRQGVYEQYF
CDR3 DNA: TGTGCCAGCTCACCCCGACAGGGAGTCTACGAGCAGTACTTC

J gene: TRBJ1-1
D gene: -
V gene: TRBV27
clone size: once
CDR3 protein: CASSFSVNTEAFF
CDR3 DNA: TGTGCCAGCAGTTTTTCAGTGAACACTGAAGCTTTCTTT

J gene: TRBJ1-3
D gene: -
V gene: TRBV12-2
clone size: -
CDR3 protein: CASRPPRELTSSGNTIYF
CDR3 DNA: TGTGCAAGTCGCCCACCGCGCGAGCTAACTAGCTCTGGAAACACCATATATTTT

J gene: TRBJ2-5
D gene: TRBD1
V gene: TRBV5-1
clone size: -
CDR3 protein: CASMPQGAQETQYF
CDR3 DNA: TGCGCCAGCATGCCACAGGGGGCCCAAGAGACCCAGTACTTC

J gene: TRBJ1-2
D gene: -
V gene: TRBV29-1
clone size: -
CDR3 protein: CSVDDREYGYTF
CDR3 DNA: TGCAGCGTTGATGACAGAGAGTATGGCTACACCTTC

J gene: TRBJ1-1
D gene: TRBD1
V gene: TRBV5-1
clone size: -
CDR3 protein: CASRPPTGGLTEAFF
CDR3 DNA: TGCGCCAGCAGACCCCCGACAGGGGGCCTGACTGAAGCTTTCTTT

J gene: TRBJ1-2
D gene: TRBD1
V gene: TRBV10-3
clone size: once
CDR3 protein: CAISDRGANYGYTF
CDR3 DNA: TGTGCCATCAGCGACAGGGGGGCAAACTATGGCTACACCTTC

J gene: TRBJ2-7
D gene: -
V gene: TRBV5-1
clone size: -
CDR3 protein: CASSLGTGLGYEQYF
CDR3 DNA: TGCGCCAGCAGCTTGGGAACAGGTCTCGGCTACGAGCAGTACTTC

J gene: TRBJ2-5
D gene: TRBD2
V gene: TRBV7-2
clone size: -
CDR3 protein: CASSLSPGRGLETQYF
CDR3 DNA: TGTGCCAGCAGCTTAAGCCCTGGGCGGGGGTTGGAGACCCAGTACTTC

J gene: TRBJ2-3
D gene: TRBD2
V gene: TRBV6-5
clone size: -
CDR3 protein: CASTSGGILTDTQYF
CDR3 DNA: TGTGCCAGCACCTCGGGGGGGATTCTAACAGATACGCAGTATTTT

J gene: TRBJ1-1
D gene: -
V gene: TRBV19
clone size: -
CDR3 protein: CASSNRMNTEAFF
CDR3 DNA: TGTGCCAGTAGTAACAGGATGAACACTGAAGCTTTCTTT

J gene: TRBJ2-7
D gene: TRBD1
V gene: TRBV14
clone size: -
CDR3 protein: CASSRQGRVYEQYF
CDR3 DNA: TGTGCCAGCAGCCGACAGGGGCGGGTCTACGAGCAGTACTTC

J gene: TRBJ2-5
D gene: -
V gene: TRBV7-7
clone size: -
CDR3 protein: CASSLAEGGQETQYF
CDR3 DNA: TGTGCCAGCAGCTTAGCTGAGGGCGGACAAGAGACCCAGTACTTC

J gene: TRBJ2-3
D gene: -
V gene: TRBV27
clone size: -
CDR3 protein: CASSLWGTSTDTQYF
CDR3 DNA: TGTGCCAGCAGTTTATGGGGGACTAGCACAGATACGCAGTATTTT

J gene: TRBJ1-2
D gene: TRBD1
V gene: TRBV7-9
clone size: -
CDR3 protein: CASSFDRVGYTF
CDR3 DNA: TGTGCCAGCAGCTTCGACAGGGTTGGCTACACCTTC

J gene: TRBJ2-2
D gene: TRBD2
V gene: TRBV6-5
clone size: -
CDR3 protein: CASTGTSGNTGELFF
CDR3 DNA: TGTGCCAGCACCGGGACTAGCGGGAACACCGGGGAGCTGTTTTTT

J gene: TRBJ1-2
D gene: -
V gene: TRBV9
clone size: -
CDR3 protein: CASSVDVAPYGYTF
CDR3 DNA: TGTGCCAGCAGCGTAGATGTGGCCCCCTATGGCTACACCTTC

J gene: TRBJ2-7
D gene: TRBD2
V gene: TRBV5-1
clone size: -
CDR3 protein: CASSLGTSAGEQYF
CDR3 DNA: TGCGCCAGCAGCTTGGGGACTAGCGCCGGGGAGCAGTACTTC

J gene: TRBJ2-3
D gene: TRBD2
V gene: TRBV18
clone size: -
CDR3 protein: CASSPLAGGGTDTQYF
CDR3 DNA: TGTGCCAGCTCCCCACTAGCGGGAGGGGGCACAGATACGCAGTATTTT

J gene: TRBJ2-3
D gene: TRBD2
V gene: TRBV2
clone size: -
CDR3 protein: CASTSRRGLARDTQYF
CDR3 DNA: TGTGCCAGCACTTCACGTCGGGGACTAGCAAGAGATACGCAGTATTTT

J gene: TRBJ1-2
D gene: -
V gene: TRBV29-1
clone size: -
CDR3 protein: CSAVALVFGGYTF
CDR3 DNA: TGCAGCGCTGTAGCTTTAGTGTTTGGGGGCTACACCTTC

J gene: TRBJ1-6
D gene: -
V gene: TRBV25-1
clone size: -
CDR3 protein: CASSESRYNSPLHF
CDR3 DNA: TGTGCCAGCAGTGAATCTAGGTATAATTCACCCCTCCACTTT

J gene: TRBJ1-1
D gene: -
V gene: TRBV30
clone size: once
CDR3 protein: CAWSRGAVMRTEAFF
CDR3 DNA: TGTGCCTGGAGTCGGGGGGCAGTAATGAGGACTGAAGCTTTCTTT